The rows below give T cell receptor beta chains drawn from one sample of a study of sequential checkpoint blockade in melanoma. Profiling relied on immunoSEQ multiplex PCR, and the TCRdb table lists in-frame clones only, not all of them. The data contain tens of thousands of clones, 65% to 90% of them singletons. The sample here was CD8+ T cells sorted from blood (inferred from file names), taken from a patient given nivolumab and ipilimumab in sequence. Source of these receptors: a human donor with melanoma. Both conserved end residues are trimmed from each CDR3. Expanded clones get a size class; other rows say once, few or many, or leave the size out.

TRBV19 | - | AKRQGHDTQY
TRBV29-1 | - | SVETGGGTYEQY
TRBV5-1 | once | ASRLGQDTDTQY
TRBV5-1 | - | ASSLEGLAGGPTGELF
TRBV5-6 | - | ASSGEGRAMSGELF
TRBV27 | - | ASSLARAGELF
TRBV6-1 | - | ATCPLRQGGYEQC
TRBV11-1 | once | ASSLAGTRKHEQY
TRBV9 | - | ASSERTDSYEQY
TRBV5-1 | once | ASSSTEWATGLSSETQY
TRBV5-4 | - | ASSLGYRNYGYT
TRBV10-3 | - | AISDRGTDTQY
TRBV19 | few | ASSIGKEDRGLYYGYT
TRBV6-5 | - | ASRVNPYEQY
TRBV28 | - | ASSSAPTGNHEQY
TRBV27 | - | ASSLRQGTNEQF
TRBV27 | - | ASSRTGTAYEQY
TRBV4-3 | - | ASSQDQGGSGRDTQY
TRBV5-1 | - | ASSGQTSGRRFAGELF
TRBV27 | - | ASSLSRTGLYGYT
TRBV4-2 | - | ASSQGPRGLNTEAF
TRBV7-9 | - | ASSPPAGQGAWGYT
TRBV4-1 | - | ASSSQDRKFEKLF
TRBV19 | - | ASSPHSGTGMRTEAF